Sequencing of this TCR beta chain was carried out in a study of shared clonotypes between healthy human individuals. The study, taken as a whole, reports: Investigators collected only blood, and repertoires in tissues likely differ. What rarefaction showed was incomplete sorted-subset sequencing despite large depth. All-four-donor shared clonotypes had higher generation probabilities than non-shared clonotypes did.

Deep was the level used in running the assay. Repertoires were generated with immunoSEQ multiplex PCR, while TCRdb's copy carries only in-frame clones and drops some. The sample holds about 2.4 million clones, 90% to 95% seen once. For this clone: Antigen: not known.

The clonotype was recovered from a man between 18 and 29 years old in good health. Some clones in this sample may be carry-over from other donors' samples. Source material: naive CD4+ T cells from PBMCs. Regarding subset: CD45RA+ positively selected.

The DNA of the CDR3 is TGTGCCAGCAGCCAGATAGCGGGAGGGCCTGGTGAGCAGTTCTTC. Its translation is CASSQIAGGPGEQFF. The gene calls are TRBV7-2 and TRBJ2-1; 11 bases line up with TRBD2. Germline CDR1 and CDR2: SGHTA and FQGNSA. The V and J ends lost 5 bases and 9 bases, in that order; junction bases with no gene match: 9. The CDR3 covers 15 residues.